One and the same sample provided the 16 T cell receptor beta chains below, sequenced in a study of T cells in localized non-small cell lung cancer. This table comes from immunoSEQ multiplex PCR, and its TCRdb copy is limited to in-frame clones, with some not included. The data show about 31,000 clones, approximately 88% seen once. The sequencing used peripheral blood mononuclear cells, collected before any cancer treatment. The receptors were gathered from a woman aged 35 to 70 with stage III lung adenocarcinoma.

V is TRBV6-6 and J is TRBJ2-3, with D possibly being TRBD1 or TRBD2 (5 bases each). Deletions cut 2 bases from V and 2 bases from J, with 11 bases between. Germline CDR1 MNHNY, CDR2 SVGAGI (reference sequence). The CDR3 has 15 residues. DNA of the CDR3: TGTGCCAGCAGTTACGGGGACCCTTACACAGATACGCAGTATTTT. This sequence encodes CASSYGDPYTDTQYF.

V and J are TRBV28 and TRBJ1-2; no definite D call. The ends were cut back, 6 bases at V and 4 bases at J, with 3 bases in the middle. This CDR3 is 10 amino acids long. CDR1 is MDHEN, CDR2 SYDVKM, per germline. Here the CDR3 DNA reads TGTGCCAGCAGGCTCTATGGCTACACCTTC. It encodes CASRLYGYTF.

V is TRBV4-2 and J is TRBJ1-4; a weak D match, TRBD1 (5 bases). Germline CDR1 reads LGHNA; CDR2 reads YNFKEQ. The CDR3 runs to 19 residues. The V and J ends lost 4 bases and 1 base respectively, with 22 bases between them. The CDR3 here is CASSPKTVGGYRTNEKLFF. In DNA, the CDR3 is TGTGCCAGCAGCCCGAAAACGGTCGGGGGATATAGAACTAATGAAAAACTGTTTTTT.

This chain joins TRBV9 and TRBJ2-7, with TRBD1 matching 9 bases. After removal of 4 bases from V and 5 bases from J, the junction contained 4 bases not matched to a gene. Germline V gene lookup returns CDR1 SGDLS and CDR2 YYNGEE. The CDR3 length is 13 residues. The DNA of the CDR3 is TGTGCCAGCAGCCTGACAGGGGGACACGAGCAGTACTTC. It translates to CASSLTGGHEQYF.

This sequence joins TRBV6-4 and TRBJ2-1; D gene uncertain. The CDR3 is 12 residues long. CDR1 is MRHNA, CDR2 SNTAGT, per germline. Trimming removed 10 bases from V and 5 bases from J, with 12 bases in between. The CDR3 region is CATASGNNEQFF. The CDR3 DNA reads TGTGCCACCGCCAGTGGCAACAATGAGCAGTTCTTC.

The CDR3 protein is CASSTDRDQETQYF. CDR3 bases: TGTGCCAGTAGTACCGACAGGGACCAAGAGACCCAGTACTTC. The V call is TRBV19, the J call TRBJ2-5; 7 bases fit TRBD1. The V gene's germline CDR1 is LNHDA and CDR2 SQIVND (reference sequence). The CDR3 consists of 14 residues. V was pared by 4 bases and J by 0 bases, with 2 bases of the junction left unmatched.

The chain uses TRBV29-1 and TRBJ2-1, with D perhaps TRBD2 (6 bases). The V gene lost 7 bases and the J gene lost 7 bases, with 17 bases spanning the gap. CDR3 length: 13 amino acids. Per germline, CDR1 SQVTM and CDR2 ANQGSEA. CDR3 DNA sequence: TGCAGCGCCTTACCCCTTGGGGGGAATGAGCAGTTCTTC. It encodes CSALPLGGNEQFF.

The chain recombines TRBV6-6 with TRBJ2-7, with TRBD1 identical over 9 bases. The J segment lost 4 bases and the V segment lost 6 bases, leaving 1 base of the junction unmatched. CDR1 and CDR2 (germline): MNHNY, SVGAGI (reference sequence). The CDR3 runs to 12 residues. CDR3: CASSGQGYEQYF. The CDR3 nucleotides read TGTGCCAGCAGCGGACAGGGGTACGAGCAGTACTTC.

CDR3 nucleotide sequence: TGTGCCAGCAGCACCTCGGGGACTAGCGGGAGTGTGACCCAGTACTTC. Its protein product is CASSTSGTSGSVTQYF. The V call is TRBV7-2, the J call TRBJ2-5; 14 bases match TRBD2. Trimming removed 5 bases from V and 7 bases from J; junction bases left unmatched: 9. The CDR3 is made up of 16 amino acids. Germline loops: CDR1 SGHTA, CDR2 FQGNSA.

This rearrangement joins TRBV6-4 to TRBJ1-2; D gene ambiguous. CDR1 is MRHNA and CDR2 is SNTAGT in the germline V gene. Trimming removed 4 bases at V and 2 bases at J, with 8 bases between. The CDR3 extends over 13 amino acids. CDR3 protein: CASSGGQNYGYTF. In DNA form, the CDR3 reads TGTGCCAGCAGTGGTGGGCAGAACTATGGCTACACCTTC.

This clone has only one observation. The chain couples TRBV19 to TRBJ1-1; no clear D. The V end lost 7 bases, the J end lost 4 bases, and 13 bases lay between the germline ends. The CDR3 extends over 13 amino acids. Germline CDR1 reads LNHDA; CDR2 reads SQIVND (reference sequence). CDR3 bases: TGTGCCAGTATCCCTGGGGAGCCCACTGAAGCTTTCTTT. This translates into CASIPGEPTEAFF.

This clone was detected once. The rearrangement uses TRBV27 and TRBJ2-1; the match to TRBD2 covers 11 bases. The V gene end was trimmed by 6 bases and the J gene end by 0 bases; junction bases not matched to a gene: 10. CDR1 and CDR2 (germline): MNHEY, SMNVEV (reference sequence). The CDR3 covers 18 residues. For the CDR3, the DNA is TGTGCCAGCAGCCCACTAGCGGGAGCCGACATCTCCTACAATGAGCAGTTCTTC. Amino acid sequence: CASSPLAGADISYNEQFF.

J is TRBJ2-7 and V is TRBV7-2, with 12 nucleotides matching TRBD1. CDR3 size: 15 residues. V was clipped by 4 bases and J by 7 bases; unmatched bases: 8. Germline V gene lookup returns CDR1 SGHTA and CDR2 FQGNSA. CDR3 loop: CASSSAGQGAEEQYF. CDR3 coding DNA: TGTGCCAGCAGCTCGGCGGGACAGGGGGCTGAAGAGCAGTACTTC.

The rearrangement uses TRBV5-1 and TRBJ2-5; D uncertain. The V and J ends lost 4 bases and 4 bases respectively, with 14 bases between them. CDR1 SGHRS and CDR2 YFSETQ come from the germline V gene. The CDR3 runs 14 residues. DNA of the CDR3: TGCGCCAGCAGCCGGCCCCCAAGCACAGAGACCCAGTACTTC. Translated: CASSRPPSTETQYF.

V and J are TRBV7-6 and TRBJ1-6, with TRBD1 matching over 10 bases. Unmatched junction bases numbered 1, after V lost 1 base and J lost 7 bases. In germline, CDR1 is SGHVS, CDR2 FNYEAQ. The CDR3 is 15 residues long. This CDR3 reads CASSLEGQGNSPLHF. The CDR3 DNA reads TGTGCCAGCAGCTTAGAGGGACAGGGGAATTCACCCCTCCACTTT. Full variable domain (outside the CDR3, taken from reference TRBV7-6 and TRBJ1-6): GAGVSQSPRYKVTKRGQDVALRCDPISGHVSLYWYRQALGQGPEFLTYFNYEAQQDKSGLPNDRFSAERPEGSISTLTIQRTEQRDSAMYRCASSLEGQGNSPLHFGNGTRLTVT.

The chain has TRBV7-8 and TRBJ2-7; D is unclear. The CDR3 has 11 amino acids. The germline gives CDR1 SGHVS, CDR2 FQNEAQ. V lost 3 bases to trimming and J lost 10 bases, with 10 bases between them. CDR3 in DNA: TGTGCCAGCAGCTTTGTTGGGTTACAGTACTTC. Translation: CASSFVGLQYF.